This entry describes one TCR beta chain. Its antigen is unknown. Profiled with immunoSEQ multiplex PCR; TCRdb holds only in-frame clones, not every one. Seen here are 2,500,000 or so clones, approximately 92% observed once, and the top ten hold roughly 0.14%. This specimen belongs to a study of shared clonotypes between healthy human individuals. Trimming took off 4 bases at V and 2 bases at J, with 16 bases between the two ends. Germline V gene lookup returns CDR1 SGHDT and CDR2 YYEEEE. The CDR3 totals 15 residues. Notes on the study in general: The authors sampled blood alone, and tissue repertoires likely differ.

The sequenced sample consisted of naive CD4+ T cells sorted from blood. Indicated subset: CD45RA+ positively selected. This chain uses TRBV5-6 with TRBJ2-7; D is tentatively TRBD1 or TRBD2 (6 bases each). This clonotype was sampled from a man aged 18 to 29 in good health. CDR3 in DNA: TGTGCCAGCAGCCCCCTCGGGGGCTCCCCCTACGAGCAGTACTTC. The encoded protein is CASSPLGGSPYEQYF. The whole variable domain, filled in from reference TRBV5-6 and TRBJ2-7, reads DAGVTQSPTHLIKTRGQQVTLRCSPKSGHDTVSWYQQALGQGPQFIFQYYEEEERQRGNFPDRFSGHQFPNYSSELNVNALLLGDSALYLCASSPLGGSPYEQYFGPGTRLTVT.